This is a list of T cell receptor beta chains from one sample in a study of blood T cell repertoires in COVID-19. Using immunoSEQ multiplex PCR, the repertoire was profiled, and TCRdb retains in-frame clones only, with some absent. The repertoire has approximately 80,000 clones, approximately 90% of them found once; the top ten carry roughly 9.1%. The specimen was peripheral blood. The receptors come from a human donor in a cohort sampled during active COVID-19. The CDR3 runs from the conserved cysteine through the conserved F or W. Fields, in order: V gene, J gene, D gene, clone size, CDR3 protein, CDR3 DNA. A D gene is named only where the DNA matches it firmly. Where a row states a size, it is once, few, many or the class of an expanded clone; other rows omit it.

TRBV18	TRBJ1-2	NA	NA	CASSERSYGYTF	TGTGCCAGCTCAGAAAGGAGCTATGGCTACACCTTC
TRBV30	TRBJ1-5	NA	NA	CAWSGGGSGQPQHF	TGTGCCTGGAGTGGGGGAGGGTCGGGTCAGCCCCAGCATTTT
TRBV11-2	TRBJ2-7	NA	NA	CASSVQGGDTYEQYF	TGTGCCAGCAGCGTACAGGGGGGGGACACCTACGAGCAGTACTTC
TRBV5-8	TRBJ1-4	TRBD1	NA	CASSQGTATYEKLFF	TGTGCCAGCAGCCAAGGGACAGCGACATATGAAAAACTGTTTTTT
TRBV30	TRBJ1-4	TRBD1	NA	CAWSEDRGPGEKLFF	TGTGCCTGGAGTGAAGACAGGGGGCCAGGTGAAAAACTGTTTTTT
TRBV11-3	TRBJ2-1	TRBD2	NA	CASSPGGGNTIEQFF	TGTGCCAGCAGCCCGGGCGGGGGGAACACGATTGAGCAGTTCTTC
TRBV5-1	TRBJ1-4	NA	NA	CASSLARVGSRVGEKLFF	TGCGCCAGCAGCTTGGCCCGCGTGGGTTCGAGGGTCGGTGAAAAACTGTTTTTT
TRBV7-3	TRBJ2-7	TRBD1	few	CASSLFGQGEEQYF	TGTGCCAGCAGCTTATTCGGACAGGGTGAGGAGCAGTACTTC
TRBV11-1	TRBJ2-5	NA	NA	CASSHGRETQYF	TGTGCCAGCAGCCACGGTCGAGAGACCCAGTACTTC
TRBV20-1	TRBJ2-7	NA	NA	CSASLPDSIYYEQYF	TGCAGTGCTAGTCTCCCGGACAGTATTTACTACGAGCAGTACTTC
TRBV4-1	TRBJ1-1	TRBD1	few	CASSPKGTGGYVNTEAFF	TGCGCCAGCAGCCCCAAAGGAACAGGGGGCTATGTGAACACTGAAGCTTTCTTT
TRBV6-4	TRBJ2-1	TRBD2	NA	CASSDSAGGSGEQFF	TGTGCCAGCAGTGACTCTGCGGGAGGGTCGGGTGAGCAGTTCTTC
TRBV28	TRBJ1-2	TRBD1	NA	CASSNLPGQGSGGYTF	TGTGCCAGCAGTAACCTACCGGGACAGGGTAGTGGTGGCTACACCTTC
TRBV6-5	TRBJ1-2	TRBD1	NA	CASGDRGRGTYGYTF	TGTGCCAGCGGGGACAGGGGGCGCGGCACCTATGGCTACACCTTC
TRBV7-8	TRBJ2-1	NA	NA	CASSHRGLKSANNEQFF	TGTGCCAGCAGCCACAGGGGACTGAAATCAGCAAACAATGAGCAGTTCTTC
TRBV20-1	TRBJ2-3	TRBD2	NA	CSASVAGNTDTQYF	TGCAGTGCTAGTGTAGCGGGGAACACAGATACGCAGTATTTT
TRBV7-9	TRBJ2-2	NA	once	CASSLTGELFF	TGTGCCAGCAGCCTTACCGGGGAGCTGTTTTTT
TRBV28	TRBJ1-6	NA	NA	CASSFTDLVGNSPLHF	TGTGCCAGCAGTTTTACGGACTTGGTGGGGAATTCACCCCTCCACTTT
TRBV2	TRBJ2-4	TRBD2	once	CASSVKTSGSKDIQYF	TGTGCCAGCAGTGTTAAGACTAGCGGGAGTAAGGACATTCAGTACTTC
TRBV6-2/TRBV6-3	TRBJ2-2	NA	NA	CASSYGRNTGELFF	TGTGCCAGCAGTTACGGGCGGAACACCGGGGAGCTGTTTTTT
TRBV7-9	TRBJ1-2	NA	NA	CASSEGGQARGYTF	TGTGCCAGCTCCGAGGGAGGCCAGGCTAGGGGCTACACCTTC
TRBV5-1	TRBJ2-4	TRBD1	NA	CASSLAPGQVENIQYF	TGCGCCAGCAGCCTGGCACCGGGACAGGTGGAAAACATTCAGTACTTC
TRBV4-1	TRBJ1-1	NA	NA	CASSQVWGDTEAFF	TGCGCCAGCAGCCAAGTCTGGGGGGACACTGAAGCTTTCTTT
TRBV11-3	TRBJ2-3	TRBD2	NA	CASSKRGPENTQYF	TGTGCCAGCAGCAAGCGGGGGCCGGAAAATACGCAGTATTTT
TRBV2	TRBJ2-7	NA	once	CASSDGQATLYEQYF	TGTGCCAGCAGTGATGGGCAGGCAACCCTCTACGAGCAGTACTTC
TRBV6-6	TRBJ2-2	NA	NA	CASSPRRNRLGDTGAGELFF	TGTGCCAGCAGTCCAAGAAGGAACCGCCTCGGGGACACCGGAGCGGGGGAGCTGTTTTTT
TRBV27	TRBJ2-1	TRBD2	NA	CASSREGSYNEQFF	TGTGCCAGCAGTCGGGAGGGCTCCTACAATGAGCAGTTCTTC
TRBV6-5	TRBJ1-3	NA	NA	CASSYSGRSSGNTIYF	TGTGCCAGCAGTTACTCGGGGCGGTCCTCTGGAAACACCATATATTTT
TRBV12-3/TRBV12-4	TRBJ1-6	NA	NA	CASSDRGLLHF	TGTGCCAGCAGCGACCGGGGTCTCCTCCACTTT
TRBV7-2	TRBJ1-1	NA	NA	CASSLASGLATEAFF	TGTGCCAGCAGCTTAGCATCGGGGTTAGCAACTGAAGCTTTCTTT
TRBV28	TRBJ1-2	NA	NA	CASSSGSLGYTF	TGTGCCAGCAGTTCAGGGTCCCTTGGCTACACCTTC
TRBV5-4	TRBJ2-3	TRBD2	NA	CASSPGAGGLPDTQYF	TGTGCCAGCAGCCCGGGGGCGGGAGGGCTTCCAGATACGCAGTATTTT
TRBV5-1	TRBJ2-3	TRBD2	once	CASSWIGSGRGNTDTQYF	TGCGCCAGCAGCTGGATAGGTAGCGGGAGAGGGAACACAGATACGCAGTATTTT
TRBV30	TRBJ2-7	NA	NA	CAWSVRDNHEQYF	TGTGCCTGGAGTGTAAGGGACAACCACGAGCAGTACTTC
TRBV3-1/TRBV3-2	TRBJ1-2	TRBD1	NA	CASSQGPTGGGYTF	TGTGCCAGCAGCCAAGGCCCCACAGGGGGTGGCTACACCTTC
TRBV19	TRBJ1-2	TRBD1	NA	CASSTGTGPYGYTF	TGTGCCAGTAGTACCGGGACAGGGCCTTATGGCTACACCTTC
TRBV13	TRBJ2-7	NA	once	CASKKYYASYEQYF	TGTGCCAGCAAGAAGTACTACGCCTCCTACGAGCAGTACTTC
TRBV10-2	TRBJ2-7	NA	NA	CASSDILVFPDINYEQYF	TGCGCCAGCAGTGATATCTTAGTGTTCCCAGACATAAACTACGAGCAGTACTTC
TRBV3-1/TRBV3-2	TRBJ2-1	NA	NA	CASSQETTAYNEQFF	TGTGCCAGCAGCCAAGAAACGACAGCCTACAATGAGCAGTTCTTC
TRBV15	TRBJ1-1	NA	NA	CATSRDRGTEAFF	TGTGCCACCAGCAGAGATAGAGGAACTGAAGCTTTCTTT
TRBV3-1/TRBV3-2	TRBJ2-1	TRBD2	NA	CASSPRYARLAADNEQFF	TGTGCCAGCAGCCCCCGTTACGCCCGACTAGCGGCCGACAATGAGCAGTTCTTC
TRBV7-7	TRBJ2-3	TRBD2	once	CASSSSGLADTQYF	TGTGCCAGCAGCTCCTCGGGACTAGCAGATACGCAGTATTTT
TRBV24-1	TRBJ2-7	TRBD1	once	CATSDSPSGQGFYEQYF	TGTGCCACCAGTGACTCTCCTTCGGGACAGGGCTTCTACGAGCAGTACTTC
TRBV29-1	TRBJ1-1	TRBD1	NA	CSVKQGAMDGTEAFF	TGCAGCGTCAAACAGGGGGCTATGGATGGTACTGAAGCTTTCTTT
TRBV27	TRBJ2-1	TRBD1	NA	CASTLRTGSYNEQFF	TGTGCCAGCACCTTAAGGACAGGCTCCTACAATGAGCAGTTCTTC
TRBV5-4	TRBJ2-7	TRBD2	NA	CASSLTRASGLYEQYF	TGTGCCAGCAGCTTGACGAGGGCTAGCGGTTTGTACGAGCAGTACTTC
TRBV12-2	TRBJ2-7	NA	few	CASREQGEQYF	TGTGCAAGTCGCGAGCAGGGTGAGCAGTACTTC
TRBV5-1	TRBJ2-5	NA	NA	CASSLVGDITQETQYF	TGCGCCAGCAGCTTGGTGGGGGACATCACCCAAGAGACCCAGTACTTC
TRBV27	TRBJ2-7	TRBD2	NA	CASSPGTSGRNEQYF	TGTGCCAGCAGTCCTGGGACTAGCGGGAGAAACGAGCAGTACTTC